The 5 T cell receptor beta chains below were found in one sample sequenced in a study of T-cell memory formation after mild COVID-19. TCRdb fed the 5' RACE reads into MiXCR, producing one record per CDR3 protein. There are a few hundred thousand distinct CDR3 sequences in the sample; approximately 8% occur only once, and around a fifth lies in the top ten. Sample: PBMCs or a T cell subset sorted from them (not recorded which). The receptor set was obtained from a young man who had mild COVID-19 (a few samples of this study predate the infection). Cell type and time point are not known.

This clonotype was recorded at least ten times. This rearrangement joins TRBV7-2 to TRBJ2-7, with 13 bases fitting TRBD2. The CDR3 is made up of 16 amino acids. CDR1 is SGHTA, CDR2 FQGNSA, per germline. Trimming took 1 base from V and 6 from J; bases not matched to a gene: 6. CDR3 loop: CASSLERTSGGSEQYF. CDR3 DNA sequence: TGTGCCAGCAGCTTAGAAAGGACTAGCGGGGGTTCCGAGCAGTACTTC.

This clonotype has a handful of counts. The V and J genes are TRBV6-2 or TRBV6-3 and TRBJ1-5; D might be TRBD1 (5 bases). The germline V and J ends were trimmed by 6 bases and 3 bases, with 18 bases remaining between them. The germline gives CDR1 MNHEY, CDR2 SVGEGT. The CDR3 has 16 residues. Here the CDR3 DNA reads TGTGCCAGCAGCCGCCCAGGTGGGGGGAACAATCAGCCCCAGCATTTT. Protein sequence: CASSRPGGGNNQPQHF.

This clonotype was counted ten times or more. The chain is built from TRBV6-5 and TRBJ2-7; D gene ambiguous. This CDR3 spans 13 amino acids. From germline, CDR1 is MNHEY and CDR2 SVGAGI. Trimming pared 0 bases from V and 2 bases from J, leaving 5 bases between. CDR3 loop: CASSYSGTYEQYF. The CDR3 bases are TGTGCCAGCAGTTACTCGGGAACCTACGAGCAGTACTTC.

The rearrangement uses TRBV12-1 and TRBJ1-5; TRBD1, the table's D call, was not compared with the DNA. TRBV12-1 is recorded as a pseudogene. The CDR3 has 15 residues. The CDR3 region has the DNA TGTGCCAGCAGCTTCCGACAGTTACAGAATCAGCCCCAGCATTTT. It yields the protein CASSFRQLQNQPQHF.

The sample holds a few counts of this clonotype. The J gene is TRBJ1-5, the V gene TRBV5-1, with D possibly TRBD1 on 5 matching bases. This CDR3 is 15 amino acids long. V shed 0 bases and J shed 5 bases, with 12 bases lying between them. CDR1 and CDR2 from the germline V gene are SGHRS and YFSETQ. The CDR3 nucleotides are TGCGCCAGCAGCTTGGAGGGGCAGAAGGATCAGCCCCAGCATTTT. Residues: CASSLEGQKDQPQHF.